The clone carrying this T cell receptor beta chain has a count of ten or more. The data originate from a study of glioma-infiltrating T cells. The iRepertoire nested amplicon-rescue multiplex PCR amplified TCR alpha and beta CDR3s from RNA. MiXCR, run by TCRdb on the multiplex PCR reads, gives a single entry per CDR3 protein. Of more than 95,000 distinct CDR3 sequences listed, around 31% are singletons. CDR3 length: 13 residues. The junction had 6 bases not matched to a gene; V was cut back by 3 bases and J by 8 bases. CDR1 MNHEY and CDR2 SMNVEV come from the germline V gene (reference sequence). The source material was glioma tissue, nonneoplastic brain tissue, or PBMCs (not recorded which). The chain employs TRBV27 and TRBJ1-2, with TRBD1 matching over 7 bases. The origin of this receptor is a human donor with low-grade glioma or glioblastoma, undergoing nonglioma brain surgery, or in good health (not recorded which). CDR3 amino acids: CASSFIDREGYTF. CDR3 in DNA: TGTGCCAGCAGTTTTATAGACAGGGAAGGCTACACCTTC.